This note documents a single T cell receptor (beta chain) sequence. Only a few counts were recorded for this clone. This clone's antigen is unknown. No clone much larger than this one lies a single base away; base qualities are absent. This sample was taken from a study of cytomegalovirus exposure and HLA in healthy donors (dated by TCRdb to the late 2010s). Concerning the study at large: According to a later analysis, one platform produced both the approximately 110 validation repertoires and the 666 repertoires of the first cohort. The aim of the study was to test whether cataloging public T cell receptors could identify signatures of past pathogen exposure. Along with the approximately 700-subject first cohort, a separate validation cohort of some 130 different subjects was used. The study combined high-throughput TCR immunosequencing, statistical association of individual TCRs with disease status, and machine learning to predict cytomegalovirus infection status.

Results the study describes overall, beyond this receptor: The classifier was reported to diagnose cytomegalovirus status with high specificity and sensitivity in both the original and validation cohorts. Subsequent analysis determined that TCRs grouped into clusters in the first cohort also showed a tendency toward co-occurrence across the 130 or so validation repertoires, and approximately 93% of cluster scores exceeded 0. In vitro tests confirmed that a few of the cytomegalovirus-associated TCR beta chains recognize cytomegalovirus antigens. All 120 or so repertoires were used to score co-occurrence in the validation cohort in a later analysis, because that analysis had no HLA typing for the cohort. According to the authors, the approach could potentially be generalized to other disease states and immunological phenotypes. The study gave a list of some 150 TCR beta chains associated with cytomegalovirus. Most TCR sequences were observed very rarely across donors, whereas some public TCRs were present in many individuals.

The donors belonged to the validation cohort of 90 to 150 subjects, which was separate from the 666-subject first cohort. Library preparation was by the immunoSEQ multiplex PCR assay. From the authors' description of their analysis: To diagnose cytomegalovirus status from the catalog of TCR beta chain sequences, a statistical classification framework was built. TCRdb's version of the immuneACCESS table is confined to in-frame rearrangements and falls short of the full clone set. An unresolved V gene accounts for under half of the shortfall where checked; the remainder is of unknown origin. V and J calls and clone size are copied from that table; D and trimming were computed from the DNA. The sample profile shows approximately 260,000 clones; around 85% of them were found once. 1% to 1.5% of the sample is in the top ten clones. Via the germline V gene (reference sequence), CDR1 is MNHEY and CDR2 SMNVEV. V was cut back by 5 bases and J by 0 bases, leaving a gap of 14 bases between them. Including the terminal cysteine and phenylalanine, the CDR3 comprises 16 residues. The DNA shown is the 48-base CDR3, in frame from base 1.

The material sequenced was PBMCs. The origin of this receptor is a woman aged 25-40 years in good health and CMV-seropositive. The V gene is TRBV27 and the J gene is TRBJ1-5; possibly the D gene is TRBD1, per 6 matching bases. This receptor carries the CDR3 CASSPSAGDSNQPQHF. The sequenced DNA: TGTGCCAGCAGTCCCAGCGCAGGGGATAGCAATCAGCCCCAGCATTTT.